Listed here is a single TCR beta chain. Its target is unknown. Each CDR3 protein gets one entry after TCRdb re-called the reads with MiXCR. This table has 750,000 to 950,000 distinct CDR3 sequences, roughly 29% appearing once. This CDR3 contains 15 residues. Germline V lookup: CDR1 LGHNA, CDR2 YSLEER. The V end lost 2 bases, the J end lost 7 bases, and 17 bases lay between the germline ends. These data are taken from a study of T cell repertoires in cytomegalovirus infection. Across the whole study: It was recently identified HLA-C-restricted and well-studied HLA-B-restricted CMV epitopes that the study used. Carrying CMV and the relevant HLA type showed in public TCR beta signatures.

Findings and limits, study-wide: CMV carriers having the relevant HLA were flagged by cumulative public TCR beta family frequency.

This sequence joins TRBV4-3 and TRBJ1-2; the D is unclear. The sequencing used cultured CD8+ T cells from PBMCs, collected from culture after CMV antigen stimulation. This sequence originates from a human donor in good health (CMV status not recorded). Some clones in this sample may be carry-over from other donors' samples. CDR3 nucleotides: TGCGCCAGCAGCCAACTCCCCACCCTGCGGGGTGGCTACACCTTC. Translated, it gives CASSQLPTLRGGYTF.